This T cell receptor beta chain was observed in a study of early T cells in non-severe SARS-CoV-2 infection. On the study more broadly: Sequencing was performed on bulk RNA from unsorted whole blood, leaving chains unpaired.

This clonotype was picked up a small number of times. As yet, its antigen is unknown. Germline assignment: CDR1 SGHRS and CDR2 YFSETQ. V trimming: 2 bases; J trimming: 4 bases; junction bases outside the gene matches: 4. CDR3 length: 15 amino acids. Study-level points and caveats: Clonotype matching in VDJdb favored anti-spike CD8 responses and did not capture private and CD4 specificities.

Each cDNA molecule carried a unique molecular identifier. Using its own MiXCR run on the 5' RACE reads, TCRdb lists one record per CDR3 protein. This sample yields 30,000 to 40,000 distinct CDR3 sequences, of which 5% to 6.5% are seen a single time; around 8% belongs to the top ten. The sample comprised whole blood. This clonotype was sampled from an adult who was a healthcare worker with PCR-confirmed SARS-CoV-2 infection or an uninfected control (not recorded which). The chain couples TRBV5-1 to TRBJ2-3, with 10 nucleotides matching TRBD2. CDR3 sequence reads: CASSLIAGGADTQYF. The CDR3, as DNA: TGCGCCAGCAGCTTAATAGCGGGGGGCGCAGATACGCAGTATTTT.